This T cell receptor (beta chain) was sequenced for a study of T-cell reconstitution after alpha-beta-depleted transplantation in children. Study results and caveats: The main origin of T-cell counts and diversity one year after transplant was newly produced T cells. Where some patients showed high TCRbeta diversity at day 60, it came from recipient T cells and thymic progenitors that had survived. Several hundred expanded graft clones reportedly were the source of alpha-beta T cells about two months after transplant.

This clonotype was picked up a small number of times. Its specificity is unknown. Using unique molecular identifiers, the investigators prepared the TCRbeta library. From the PCR reads, TCRdb called clonotypes with MiXCR, one entry per CDR3 protein. The data hold about a million distinct CDR3 sequences, with about 31% observed a single time. This CDR3 is 15 amino acids long. CDR1 is SGHRS and CDR2 is YFSETQ in the germline V gene. Unmatched junction bases numbered 8, after V lost 4 bases and J lost 6 bases. The chain joins TRBV5-1 to TRBJ2-3; TRBD1 aligns across 10 bases. This TCR came from a boy under three years old who had a stem cell transplant for SCID, so the T cells may come from the graft donor. The sequences come from PBMCs, mostly from graft donor cells, collected 360 days after TCRalphabeta/CD19-depleted stem cell transplant. The CDR3 nucleotides read TGCGCCAGCAGCCTAATTGGACAGGGGGTGGATACGCAGTATTTT. The encoded protein is CASSLIGQGVDTQYF.